This entry describes one T cell receptor (beta chain). Ophthalmopathy-affected donors exhibited moderate-to-severe activity, CAS ≥3, NOSPECS ≥4, and duration under 3 months. The entry originates in a study of Graves' ophthalmopathy and Graves' hyperthyroidism. Amplification targeted the TCR beta CDR3 regions, with RNA transcripts as the source material. HTBI-primed first-round RT-PCR preceded second-round multiplex PCR. TCRdb independently ran MiXCR on the multiplex PCR reads; one entry per CDR3 protein. In the table there are about 740,000 distinct CDR3 sequences, roughly two fifths of which are singletons. The sequencing sample was made of peripheral blood. The sequence came from an adult man with Graves' ophthalmopathy.

The CDR3 nucleotides read TGTGCCAGCAGCTCCCTGGGACTAGCGGGAGGTACCGGGGAGCTGTTTTTT. Amino acids: CASSSLGLAGGTGELFF. The chain couples TRBV7-3 to TRBJ2-2, with 15 bases fitting TRBD2. The germline V gene has CDR1 SGHTA and CDR2 FQGTGA. The CDR3 sequence is 17 residues long. J was trimmed by 5 bases and V by 4 bases; bases with no gene match: 5.